This entry is about one T cell receptor (beta chain). The data were taken from a study of blood T cell repertoires in COVID-19. The overall study: COVID-19 samples from acute and convalescent phases originated in the United States, Italy and Spain. From T cells, B-cell-depleted T cells, or PBMCs came the material, which was cDNA or gDNA.

The CDR3 is 14 residues long. Per the germline V gene, CDR1 is SGHDN and CDR2 is FVKESK. The ends were cut back, 4 bases at V and 2 bases at J, with 10 bases in the middle. How the authors handled the data: Amplification of reference gene primers was used by the study to estimate nucleated cell counts. Assay used: immunoSEQ multiplex PCR; TCRdb lists only in-frame clones, some missing. Clone size and V and J calls were adopted from that table, with D and trimming inferred from the DNA. The sample comprises roughly 220,000 clones, around four fifths of which are singletons, and around 20% rests with the top ten.

The chain employs TRBV14 and TRBJ2-3; D uncertain. The sample consisted of peripheral blood. The clonotype comes from a man under 40 with active or convalescent COVID-19. CDR3 nucleotides: TGTGCCAGCAGCCTCAACCGGGTCACAGATACGCAGTATTTT. Amino acids: CASSLNRVTDTQYF. Filled out from reference TRBV14 and TRBJ2-3, the complete variable domain reads EAGVTQFPSHSVIEKGQTVTLRCDPISGHDNLYWYRRVMGKEIKFLLHFVKESKQDESGMPNNRFLAERTGGTYSTLKVQPAELEDSGVYFCASSLNRVTDTQYFGPGTRLTVL.